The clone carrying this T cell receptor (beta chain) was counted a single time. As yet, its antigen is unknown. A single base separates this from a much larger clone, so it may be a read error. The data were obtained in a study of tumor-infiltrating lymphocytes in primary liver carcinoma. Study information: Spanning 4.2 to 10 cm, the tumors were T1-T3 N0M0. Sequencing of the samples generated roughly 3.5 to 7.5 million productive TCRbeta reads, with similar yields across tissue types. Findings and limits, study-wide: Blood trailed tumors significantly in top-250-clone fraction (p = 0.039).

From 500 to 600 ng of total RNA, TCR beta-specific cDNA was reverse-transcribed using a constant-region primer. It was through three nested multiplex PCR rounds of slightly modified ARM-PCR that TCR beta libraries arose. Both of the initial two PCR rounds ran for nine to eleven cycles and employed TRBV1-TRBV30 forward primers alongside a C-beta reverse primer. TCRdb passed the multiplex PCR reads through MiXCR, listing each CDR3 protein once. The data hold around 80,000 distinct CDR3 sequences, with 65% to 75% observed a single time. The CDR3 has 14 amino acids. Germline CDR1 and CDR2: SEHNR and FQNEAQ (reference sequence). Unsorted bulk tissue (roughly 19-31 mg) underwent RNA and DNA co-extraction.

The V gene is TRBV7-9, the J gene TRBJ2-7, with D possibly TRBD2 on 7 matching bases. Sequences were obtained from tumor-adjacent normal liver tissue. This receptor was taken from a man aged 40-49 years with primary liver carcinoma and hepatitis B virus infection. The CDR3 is CTSSPQVGGREQYF. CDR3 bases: TGTACCAGCAGCCCCCAGGTCGGGGGGCGCGAGCAGTACTTC.